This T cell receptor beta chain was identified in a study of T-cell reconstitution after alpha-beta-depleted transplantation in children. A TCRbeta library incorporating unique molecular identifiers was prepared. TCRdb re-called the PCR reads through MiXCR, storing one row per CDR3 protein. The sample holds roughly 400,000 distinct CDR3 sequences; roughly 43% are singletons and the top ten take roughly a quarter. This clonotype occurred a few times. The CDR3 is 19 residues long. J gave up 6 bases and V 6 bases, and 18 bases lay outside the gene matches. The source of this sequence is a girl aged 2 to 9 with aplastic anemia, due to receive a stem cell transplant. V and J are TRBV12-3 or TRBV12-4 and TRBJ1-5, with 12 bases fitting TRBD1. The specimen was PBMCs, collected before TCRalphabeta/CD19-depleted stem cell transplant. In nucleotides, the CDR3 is TGTGCCAGCAGCTTCGACGGGACAGGGGGCGCGAGGCTCGGTCAGCCCCAGCATTTT. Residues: CASSFDGTGGARLGQPQHF.